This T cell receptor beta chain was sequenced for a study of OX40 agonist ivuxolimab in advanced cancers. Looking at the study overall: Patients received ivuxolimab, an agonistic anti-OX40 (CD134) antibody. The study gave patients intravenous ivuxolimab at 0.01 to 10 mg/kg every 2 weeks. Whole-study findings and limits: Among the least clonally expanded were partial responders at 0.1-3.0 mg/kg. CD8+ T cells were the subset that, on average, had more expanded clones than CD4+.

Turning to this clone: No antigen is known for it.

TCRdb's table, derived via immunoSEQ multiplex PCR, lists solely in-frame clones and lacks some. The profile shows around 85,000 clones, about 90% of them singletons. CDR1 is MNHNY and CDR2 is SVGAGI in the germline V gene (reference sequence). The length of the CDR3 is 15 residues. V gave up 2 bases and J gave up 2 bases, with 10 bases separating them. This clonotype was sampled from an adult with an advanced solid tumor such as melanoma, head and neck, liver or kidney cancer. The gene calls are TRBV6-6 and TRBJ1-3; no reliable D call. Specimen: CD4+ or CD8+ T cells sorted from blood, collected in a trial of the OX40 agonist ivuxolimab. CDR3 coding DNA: TGTGCCAGCAGTTACAATCTCCGGCCTGGAAACACCATATATTTT. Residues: CASSYNLRPGNTIYF.